Listed here are 13 T cell receptor beta chains from one sample, sequenced in a study of T cells in tumors after PD-1 blockade. Using immunoSEQ multiplex PCR, the repertoire was profiled, and TCRdb retains in-frame clones only, with some absent. The sample contains fewer than 25,000 clones, over 80% of which appear only once. This specimen consisted of PBMCs, obtained after anti-PD-1 treatment. These receptors came from a human donor with basal cell carcinoma.

The chain recombines TRBV7-9 with TRBJ1-2; D might be TRBD1 (5 bases). In germline, CDR1 is SEHNR, CDR2 FQNEAQ (reference sequence). V lost 1 base to trimming and J lost 4 bases, with 16 bases between them. This CDR3 region has 16 residues. CDR3 sequence: CASSLGVDSLPYGYTF. DNA of the CDR3: TGTGCCAGCAGCTTAGGGGTCGACAGCCTACCCTATGGCTACACCTTC.

V and J are TRBV6-2 or TRBV6-3 and TRBJ1-6; D may be TRBD1 (5 bases). This CDR3 comprises 13 residues. Germline loops: CDR1 MNHEY, CDR2 SVGEGT. With 6 bases removed from V and 7 bases from J, the gap between germline ends came to 10 bases. As DNA, the CDR3 is TGTGCCAGCAGCCCCGGGACGAATTCACCCCTCCACTTT. It codes for CASSPGTNSPLHF.

V is TRBV5-4 and J is TRBJ2-5; D possibly corresponds to TRBD1 (6 bases). CDR1 is SGHNT and CDR2 is YYREEE in the germline V gene (reference sequence). The V end was cut by 4 bases, the J end by 1 base, with 11 bases between. The CDR3 extends over 14 amino acids. This chain's CDR3 is CASSETGTQETQYF. DNA of the CDR3: TGTGCCAGCAGCGAGACAGGTACCCAAGAGACCCAGTACTTC.

The chain is built from TRBV29-1 and TRBJ2-4; weak D call: TRBD1 (9 bases). The CDR3 runs to 19 residues. Trimming shortened V by 7 bases and J by 2 bases, and 30 bases separated the two germline ends. Germline values: CDR1 SQVTM, CDR2 ANQGSEA. DNA of the CDR3: TGCAGCGCGGGAGGGGACAGGGCCCTCGGCGGTTTGTCCAAAAACATTCAGTACTTC. Protein: CSAGGDRALGGLSKNIQYF.

The J gene is TRBJ1-2, the V gene TRBV6-6, with 10 bases lining up with TRBD1. The CDR3 contains 16 residues. CDR1 and CDR2 from the germline V gene are MNHNY and SVGAGI (reference sequence). The V gene end was trimmed by 5 bases and the J gene end by 2 bases; junction bases not matched to a gene: 8. This chain's CDR3 is CASSLDRGLQNYGYTF. For the CDR3, the DNA is TGTGCCAGCAGTCTCGACAGGGGGCTACAAAACTATGGCTACACCTTC.

The chain links TRBV7-3 to TRBJ2-5; D unresolved. The germline CDR1 and CDR2 sequences are SGHTA and FQGTGA. Trimming shortened V by 0 bases and J by 4 bases, and 12 bases separated the two germline ends. The CDR3 length is 15 residues. Here the CDR3 DNA reads TGTGCCAGCAGCTTAACGGCAAACAGTGGAGAGACCCAGTACTTC. This translates into CASSLTANSGETQYF.

The chain recombines TRBV19 with TRBJ2-2; 9 positions match TRBD1. Germline V CDR1 and CDR2: LNHDA, SQIVND (reference sequence). This CDR3 contains 15 residues. The V gene end was trimmed by 3 bases and the J gene end by 4 bases; junction bases not matched to a gene: 3. DNA of the CDR3: TGTGCCAGTAGTATCGGGACAGGGACCACCGGGGAGCTGTTTTTT. It yields the protein CASSIGTGTTGELFF.

This clone was seen a handful of times. CDR3 coding DNA: TGTGCCAGCAGCTTAGCGACAGGGAAGCAGTTCTTC. This sequence encodes CASSLATGKQFF. V is TRBV7-9 and J is TRBJ2-1; 7 bases agree with TRBD1. CDR3 length equals 12 residues. Trimming took 0 bases from V and 11 from J; bases not matched to a gene: 1. Germline assignment: CDR1 SEHNR and CDR2 FQNEAQ (reference sequence).

In this sample, this clone turned up a few times. J is TRBJ2-3 and V is TRBV5-4, with D possibly TRBD1 on 5 matching bases. V was trimmed by 5 bases and J by 0 bases, leaving 13 bases between them. The CDR3 covers 15 residues. Germline V lookup: CDR1 SGHNT, CDR2 YYREEE (reference sequence). CDR3: CASRDQRGSTDTQYF. CDR3 sequence (DNA): TGTGCCAGCAGGGATCAAAGGGGAAGCACAGATACGCAGTATTTT.

In its sample, this clone was seen once. The rearrangement joins TRBV7-3 to TRBJ2-2; tentatively, D is TRBD2 (6 bases). Trimming left V 4 bases short and J 6 bases short, with 12 bases between. The CDR3 totals 14 residues. Germline assignment: CDR1 SGHTA and CDR2 FQGTGA. The CDR3 loop is CASSSGGDAGELFF. The CDR3 DNA reads TGTGCCAGCAGCTCGGGCGGGGACGCCGGGGAGCTGTTTTTT.

The chain has TRBV6-5 and TRBJ1-2, with TRBD1 as a possible D gene (5 bases). The CDR3 contains 13 residues. CDR1 and CDR2 (germline): MNHEY, SVGAGI. Trimming pared 7 bases from V and 8 bases from J, leaving 17 bases between. For the CDR3, the DNA is TGTGCCAGCACCCTTACGGGGGGTCGAGGCTACACCTTC. Its translation is CASTLTGGRGYTF.

This chain links TRBV11-3 with TRBJ1-2; tentative D call: TRBD1 (5 bases). Between the trimmed V and J ends, which lost 5 bases and 4 bases, there was a span of 14 bases. This CDR3 comprises 14 residues. Germline V gene data show CDR1 as SGHNT and CDR2 as YENEEA. In DNA, the CDR3 is TGTGCCAGCAGCCCCGTCGGGACTAGCTATGGCTACACCTTC. Residues: CASSPVGTSYGYTF. The full variable domain, its missing parts supplied by reference TRBV11-3 and TRBJ1-2, is EAGVVQSPRYKIIEKKQPVAFWCNPISGHNTLYWYLQNLGQGPELLIRYENEEAVDDSQLPKDRFSAERLKGVDSTLKIQPAELGDSAVYLCASSPVGTSYGYTFGSGTRLTVV.

The chain is built from TRBV9 and TRBJ2-2, with D possibly matching TRBD1 (6 bases). V was clipped by 0 bases and J by 5 bases, with 11 bases between them. The germline V gene encodes CDR1 SGDLS and CDR2 YYNGEE. The CDR3 is made up of 15 amino acids. The CDR3, as DNA: TGTGCCAGCAGCGTAGACACAGGGTTTACCGGGGAGCTGTTTTTT. The encoded protein is CASSVDTGFTGELFF.